The clone carrying this TCR beta chain was recorded only once. Its antigen is still unknown. Both about-4-week and about-12-week second-dose recipients were combined. The CDR3 is 15 residues long. Germline-derived CDR1 and CDR2 are LNHNV and YYDKDF (reference sequence). Trimming cost V 3 bases and J 4 bases; bases outside gene matches: 5. These data are taken from a study of T cell responses to AZD1222 COVID-19 vaccine. The study, taken as a whole, reports: Regions left unmutated in variants are reportedly the target of nearly half of spike-specific TCRs. Only 5 or 6 individuals given AZD1222 were seropositive at baseline. Donors skewed white British and female; clonal diversity was possibly underestimated.

Generated by immunoSEQ multiplex PCR, the TCRdb table keeps only in-frame clones and is missing some. The sample lists some 150,000 clones, more than 80% seen once, with about 3.3% in the top ten. The sequence was collected from an adult who received the AZD1222 COVID-19 vaccine. The chain joins TRBV15 to TRBJ1-2, with TRBD1 matching over 10 bases. The sequencing here drew on peripheral blood, taken 28 days after the second AZD1222 dose. CDR3 nucleotide sequence: TGTGCCACCAGCAGGGACAGGGGGGTCACCTATGGCTACACCTTC. Its translation is CATSRDRGVTYGYTF. Using reference TRBV15 and TRBJ1-2 for the parts outside the CDR3, the full variable domain is DAMVIQNPRYQVTQFGKPVTLSCSQTLNHNVMYWYQQKSSQAPKLLFHYYDKDFNNEADTPDNFQSRRPNTSFCFLDIRSPGLGDTAMYLCATSRDRGVTYGYTFGSGTRLTVV.